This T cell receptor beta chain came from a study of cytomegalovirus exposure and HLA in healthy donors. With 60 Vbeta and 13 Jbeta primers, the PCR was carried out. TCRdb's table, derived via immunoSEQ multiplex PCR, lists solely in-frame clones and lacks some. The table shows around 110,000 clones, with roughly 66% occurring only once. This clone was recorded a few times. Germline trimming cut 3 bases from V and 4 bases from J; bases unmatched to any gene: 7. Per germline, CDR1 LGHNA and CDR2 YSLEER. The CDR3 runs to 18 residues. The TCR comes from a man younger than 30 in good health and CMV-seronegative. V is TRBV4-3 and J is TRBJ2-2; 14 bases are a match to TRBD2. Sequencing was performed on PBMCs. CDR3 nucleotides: TGCGCCAGCAGCCAGGGGACTAGCGGGAGAGTCGGCACCGGGGAGCTGTTTTTT. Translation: CASSQGTSGRVGTGELFF.